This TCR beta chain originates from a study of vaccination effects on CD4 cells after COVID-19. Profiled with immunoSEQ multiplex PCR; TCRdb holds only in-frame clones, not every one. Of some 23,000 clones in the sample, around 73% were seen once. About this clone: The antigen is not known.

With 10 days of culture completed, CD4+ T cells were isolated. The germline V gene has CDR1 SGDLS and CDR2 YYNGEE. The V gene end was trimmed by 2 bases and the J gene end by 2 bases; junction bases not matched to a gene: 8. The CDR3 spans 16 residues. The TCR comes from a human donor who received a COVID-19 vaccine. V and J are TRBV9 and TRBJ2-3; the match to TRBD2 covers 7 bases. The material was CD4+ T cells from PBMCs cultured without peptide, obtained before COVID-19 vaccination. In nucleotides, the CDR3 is TGTGCCAGCAGCGTCGGGACTACCACCTCCACAGATACGCAGTATTTT. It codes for CASSVGTTTSTDTQYF.